The rows below give T cell receptor beta chains drawn from one sample of a study of T cell repertoires in cytomegalovirus infection. In TCRdb, the reads were re-called with MiXCR into one record per CDR3 protein. Among some 300,000 distinct CDR3 sequences listed, around a sixth were seen once. Input material: PBMCs. All receptors derive from a human donor in good health (CMV status not recorded). Some clones in this sample may be carry-over from other donors' samples. The CDR3 runs from the conserved cysteine through the conserved F or W. Each record gives: J gene, D gene, clone size, V gene, CDR3 DNA, CDR3 protein. A D gene is named only where the DNA matches it firmly. Clone sizes are given selectively: once, few, many, or a class where the clone is expanded.

J gene: TRBJ1-5
D gene: TRBD1
clone size: few
V gene: TRBV5-4
CDR3 DNA: TGTGCCAGCAGCGCGGACAGGGATCAGCCCCAGCATTTT
CDR3 protein: CASSADRDQPQHF

J gene: TRBJ2-7
D gene: NA
clone size: NA
V gene: TRBV20-1
CDR3 DNA: TGCAGTGCGACGAGTCAGGGGATGACAGCCTACGAGCAGTACTTC
CDR3 protein: CSATSQGMTAYEQYF

J gene: TRBJ1-5
D gene: TRBD1
clone size: many
V gene: TRBV27
CDR3 DNA: TGTGCCAGCAGTTCCTCCGGGACAGGGGGCATGCGTAGCAATCAGCCCCAGCATTTT
CDR3 protein: CASSSSGTGGMRSNQPQHF

J gene: TRBJ2-7
D gene: NA
clone size: once
V gene: TRBV15
CDR3 DNA: TGTGCCACCAGCCCCAGGCAGTCTTATGCCTACGAGCAGTACTTC
CDR3 protein: CATSPRQSYAYEQYF

J gene: TRBJ1-5
D gene: NA
clone size: few
V gene: TRBV20-1
CDR3 DNA: TGCAGTGCTAGTAATACGGTGTCGGGCTATAGCAATCAGCCCCAGCATTTT
CDR3 protein: CSASNTVSGYSNQPQHF

J gene: TRBJ1-4
D gene: NA
clone size: few
V gene: TRBV19
CDR3 DNA: TGTGCCAGTAGCGAAACTAATGAAAAACTGTTTTTT
CDR3 protein: CASSETNEKLFF

J gene: TRBJ1-1
D gene: TRBD1
clone size: NA
V gene: TRBV7-2
CDR3 DNA: TGTGCCAGCAGCTTGGACACAGGGGTAGGAATCTTT
CDR3 protein: CASSLDTGVGIF

J gene: TRBJ2-3
D gene: NA
clone size: NA
V gene: TRBV15
CDR3 DNA: TGTGCCACCAGCAGAGATATGAGGAGGGGGCAACCTCGTAGCACAGATACGCAGTATTTT
CDR3 protein: CATSRDMRRGQPRSTDTQYF

J gene: TRBJ1-5
D gene: NA
clone size: NA
V gene: TRBV11-2
CDR3 DNA: TGTGCCAGCAGCCGAGATCAGTTGCAGCCCCAGCATTTT
CDR3 protein: CASSRDQLQPQHF

J gene: TRBJ1-5
D gene: TRBD1
clone size: many
V gene: TRBV12-3/TRBV12-4
CDR3 DNA: TGTGCCAGCAGTGTCGGGACAGGGATTAATCAGCCCCAGCATTTT
CDR3 protein: CASSVGTGINQPQHF

J gene: TRBJ2-1
D gene: NA
clone size: few
V gene: TRBV7-2
CDR3 DNA: TGTGCCAGCAGCTTAGCCACCTCTGGGGCTATATGGGAGCAGTTCTTC
CDR3 protein: CASSLATSGAIWEQFF

J gene: TRBJ2-5
D gene: NA
clone size: NA
V gene: TRBV7-3
CDR3 DNA: TGTGCCAGCAGCTTAATGGGGGGGCAACAAGAGACCCAGTACTTC
CDR3 protein: CASSLMGGQQETQYF

J gene: TRBJ1-1
D gene: TRBD1
clone size: NA
V gene: TRBV20-1
CDR3 DNA: TGCAGTGCTAGAGTTCCTGGGACAGGGAACACTGAAGCTTTCTTT
CDR3 protein: CSARVPGTGNTEAFF

J gene: TRBJ2-3
D gene: NA
clone size: many
V gene: TRBV7-3
CDR3 DNA: TGTGCCAGCAGCTTAAGGGGGGTGGGAGATACGCAGTATTTT
CDR3 protein: CASSLRGVGDTQYF

J gene: TRBJ2-4
D gene: NA
clone size: NA
V gene: TRBV20-1
CDR3 DNA: TGCAGTGCTAGAGAAGGGACCAAAAACATTCAGTACTTC
CDR3 protein: CSAREGTKNIQYF

J gene: TRBJ2-7
D gene: NA
clone size: NA
V gene: TRBV10-3
CDR3 DNA: TGTGCCATCAGTGCTGGGACGGAGCTCTACGAGCAGTACTTC
CDR3 protein: CAISAGTELYEQYF

J gene: TRBJ2-1
D gene: NA
clone size: few
V gene: TRBV25-1
CDR3 DNA: TGTGCCAGCAGTGTAGGGGATTTTGAGCAGTTCTTC
CDR3 protein: CASSVGDFEQFF

J gene: TRBJ1-4
D gene: TRBD1
clone size: NA
V gene: TRBV18
CDR3 DNA: TGTGCCAGCTCACCGGGACAGCCCGATGAAAAACTGTTTTTT
CDR3 protein: CASSPGQPDEKLFF

J gene: TRBJ2-1
D gene: TRBD1
clone size: many
V gene: TRBV7-2
CDR3 DNA: TGTGCCAGCAGCCAGGGACAGGGGCGCTACAATGAGCAGTTCTTC
CDR3 protein: CASSQGQGRYNEQFF

J gene: TRBJ1-1
D gene: NA
clone size: few
V gene: TRBV2
CDR3 DNA: TGTGCCAGCAGCCTAGGTAACATGAACACTGAAGCTTTCTTT
CDR3 protein: CASSLGNMNTEAFF

J gene: TRBJ1-5
D gene: TRBD1
clone size: NA
V gene: TRBV7-8
CDR3 DNA: TGTGCCAGCAGCTTAGCGTGGGGACAGGGGGTAAAAAATCAGCCCCAGCATTTT
CDR3 protein: CASSLAWGQGVKNQPQHF

J gene: TRBJ1-6
D gene: NA
clone size: few
V gene: TRBV20-1
CDR3 DNA: TGCAGTGCTAGAGTAGATGGTGGTTCACCCCTCCACTTT
CDR3 protein: CSARVDGGSPLHF

J gene: TRBJ2-2
D gene: TRBD2
clone size: NA
V gene: TRBV6-1
CDR3 DNA: TGTGCCAGCAGGAATCGACTAGCGGGGCTCACCGGGGAGCTGTTTTTT
CDR3 protein: CASRNRLAGLTGELFF

J gene: TRBJ1-1
D gene: TRBD1
clone size: NA
V gene: TRBV7-6
CDR3 DNA: TGTGCCAGCAGCCGAGACAGGGCTAAAGACATGAACACTGAAGCTTTCTTT
CDR3 protein: CASSRDRAKDMNTEAFF

J gene: TRBJ2-5
D gene: TRBD1
clone size: few
V gene: TRBV12-3/TRBV12-4
CDR3 DNA: TGTGCCAGCAGTTCGGGACAGGGTATGGAGACCCAGTACTTC
CDR3 protein: CASSSGQGMETQYF

J gene: TRBJ1-5
D gene: NA
clone size: NA
V gene: TRBV28
CDR3 DNA: TGTGCCAGCAGTTTAACCCCGGCAGGATTTATCGGGGACAATCAGCCCCAGCATTTT
CDR3 protein: CASSLTPAGFIGDNQPQHF

J gene: TRBJ1-2
D gene: NA
clone size: few
V gene: TRBV9
CDR3 DNA: TGTGCCAGCAGCGTAGCTACCGGGCAGGGCGGCTATGGCTACACCTTC
CDR3 protein: CASSVATGQGGYGYTF

J gene: TRBJ1-5
D gene: NA
clone size: many
V gene: TRBV5-6
CDR3 DNA: TGTGCCAGCAGCTTGGACGTTCAGGGACCCCAGCATTTT
CDR3 protein: CASSLDVQGPQHF

J gene: TRBJ1-6
D gene: NA
clone size: NA
V gene: TRBV20-1
CDR3 DNA: TGCAGTGTAGCCCTATCTAATTCACCCCTCCACTTT
CDR3 protein: CSVALSNSPLHF

J gene: TRBJ1-2
D gene: NA
clone size: NA
V gene: TRBV24-1
CDR3 DNA: TGTGCCACCAGTGATCCGGTCGGCGGGAACTATGGCTACACCTTC
CDR3 protein: CATSDPVGGNYGYTF

J gene: TRBJ2-1
D gene: TRBD2
clone size: NA
V gene: TRBV20-1
CDR3 DNA: TGCAGTGCTAGAGGCGGGGGGGCCGGGTCCTACAATGAGCAGTTCTTC
CDR3 protein: CSARGGGAGSYNEQFF

J gene: TRBJ2-7
D gene: TRBD2
clone size: NA
V gene: TRBV19
CDR3 DNA: TGTGCCAGTAGTATAACAAGCGGGGGCTTCTACGAGCAGTACTTC
CDR3 protein: CASSITSGGFYEQYF

J gene: TRBJ1-1
D gene: NA
clone size: NA
V gene: TRBV19
CDR3 DNA: TGTGCCAGTAGCCGGACAGAACGCGAAGCTTTCTTT
CDR3 protein: CASSRTEREAFF

J gene: TRBJ1-1
D gene: NA
clone size: few
V gene: TRBV7-3
CDR3 DNA: TGTGCCAGCAGCCCCCGGAGCATAGAGGGCACTGAAGCTTTCTTT
CDR3 protein: CASSPRSIEGTEAFF

J gene: TRBJ1-2
D gene: TRBD1
clone size: NA
V gene: TRBV9
CDR3 DNA: TGTGCCAGCAGCGTCGGGACAGGCAACTATGGCTACACCTTC
CDR3 protein: CASSVGTGNYGYTF

J gene: TRBJ1-6
D gene: NA
clone size: NA
V gene: TRBV12-3/TRBV12-4
CDR3 DNA: TGTGCCAGCAGCGCACAGGGTGTAAATTCACCCCTCCACTTT
CDR3 protein: CASSAQGVNSPLHF

J gene: TRBJ1-1
D gene: TRBD1
clone size: NA
V gene: TRBV28
CDR3 DNA: TGTGCCAGCAATGGGGACAGTTTGAACACTGAAGCTTTCTTT
CDR3 protein: CASNGDSLNTEAFF

J gene: TRBJ2-5
D gene: TRBD1
clone size: few
V gene: TRBV28
CDR3 DNA: TGTGCCAGCAGTGTCCAGGGGGCGCTGGAGACCCAGTACTTC
CDR3 protein: CASSVQGALETQYF

J gene: TRBJ2-5
D gene: NA
clone size: many
V gene: TRBV7-2
CDR3 DNA: TGTGCCAGCAAACAGGCACTAATGCAAGAGACCCAGTACTTC
CDR3 protein: CASKQALMQETQYF

J gene: TRBJ1-6
D gene: TRBD1
clone size: few
V gene: TRBV28
CDR3 DNA: TGTGCCAGCAGTCCGGGACAGGAGAATTCACCCCTCCACTTT
CDR3 protein: CASSPGQENSPLHF